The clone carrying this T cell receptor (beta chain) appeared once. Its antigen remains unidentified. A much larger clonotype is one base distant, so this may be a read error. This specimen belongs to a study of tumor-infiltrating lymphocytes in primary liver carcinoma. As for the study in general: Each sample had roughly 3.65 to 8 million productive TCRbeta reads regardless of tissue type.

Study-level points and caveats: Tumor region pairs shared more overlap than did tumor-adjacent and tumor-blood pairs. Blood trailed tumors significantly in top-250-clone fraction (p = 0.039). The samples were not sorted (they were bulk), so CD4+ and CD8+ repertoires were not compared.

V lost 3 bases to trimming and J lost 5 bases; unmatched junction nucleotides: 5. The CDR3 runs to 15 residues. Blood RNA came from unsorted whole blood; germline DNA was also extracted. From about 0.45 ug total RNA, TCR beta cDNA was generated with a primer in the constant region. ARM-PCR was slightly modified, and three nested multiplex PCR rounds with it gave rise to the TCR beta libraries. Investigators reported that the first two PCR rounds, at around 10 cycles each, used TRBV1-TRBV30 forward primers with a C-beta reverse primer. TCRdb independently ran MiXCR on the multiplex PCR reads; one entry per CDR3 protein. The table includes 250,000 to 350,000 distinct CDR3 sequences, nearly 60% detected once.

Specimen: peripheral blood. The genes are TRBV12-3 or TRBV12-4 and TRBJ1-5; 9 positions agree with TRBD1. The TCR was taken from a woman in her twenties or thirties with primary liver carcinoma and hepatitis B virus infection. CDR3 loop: CASSFTGQGDQPQHF. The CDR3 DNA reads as TGTGCCAGCAGTTTCACGGGACAGGGTGATCAGCCCCAGCATTTT.